The 5 T cell receptor beta chains given below trace back to one sample, sequenced in a study of T cell clonality in common variable immunodeficiency. The table came from immunoSEQ multiplex PCR; TCRdb's copy has only in-frame clones and leaves some out. Altogether about 52,000 clones were found in the sample, and no singletons occur. The specimen was peripheral blood mononuclear cells. Receptor source: a person aged 18 to 70 in good health.

This clone was counted at least ten times. The CDR3 end falls 3 residues outside the read, so it is completed with the germline J gene. The rearrangement joins TRBV19 to TRBJ2-3, with D possibly TRBD1 on 6 matching bases. The length of the CDR3 is 15 residues. From germline, CDR1 is LNHDA and CDR2 SQIVND (reference sequence). The V gene lost 6 bases and the J gene lost 2 bases, with 15 bases spanning the gap. Incomplete CDR3 DNA: TGTGCCAGTAGGCCTACCCGGGACATCACAGATACG. It yields the protein CASRPTRDITDT. The full CDR3 protein reads CASRPTRDITDTQYF.

Regarding this clone: The junction departs from germline at one end; a sequencing error may be responsible. The read gets to within 3 residues of the CDR3 end, and the germline J gene fills in the rest. The chain couples TRBV7-7 to TRBJ2-7, with TRBD2 identical over 10 bases. Germline loops: CDR1 SSHAT, CDR2 FNYEAQ (reference sequence). This CDR3 contains 18 residues. CDR3 amino acids: CASSDLARSGRDPYEQYF. CDR3 bases read: TGTGCTAGCAGCGACTTAGCCCGGAGCGGGAGGGACCCCTACGAG.

This clone was found many times. Read data end 3 residues before the CDR3 end; the end is taken from the germline J gene. The V call is TRBV7-2, the J call TRBJ2-3; 7 bases agree with TRBD1. From germline, CDR1 is SGHTA and CDR2 FQGNSA. The length of the CDR3 is 14 residues. V gave up 5 bases and J gave up 6 bases; unmatched junction bases: 8. The DNA read from the CDR3 is TGTGCCAGCAGCCCACAGGGGCTCCATGATACG. Translation: CASSPQGLHDT. The whole CDR3 protein reads CASSPQGLHDTQYF.

This clone was counted many times. Read coverage stops 3 residues before the CDR3 terminus; the germline J gene supplies the remainder. The chain employs TRBV19 and TRBJ2-3; the D gene is possibly TRBD2 (7 bases). Germline CDR1 reads LNHDA; CDR2 reads SQIVND (reference sequence). The CDR3 contains 16 residues. V lost 3 bases, J lost 2 bases, and 15 bases lay in between. CDR3 DNA, as far as it was read: TGTGCCAGTAGTATCCTCGGCGGGGGCCTCACAGATACG. This translates into CASSILGGGLTDT. The whole CDR3 is CASSILGGGLTDTQYF.

This clone was observed many times. The CDR3 goes on 3 residues after the read ends, and that part is filled in from the germline J gene. This chain links TRBV30 with TRBJ2-1; D is possibly TRBD2 (6 bases). The CDR3 sequence is 17 residues long. V lost 5 bases and J lost 4, with 24 bases in between. CDR1 and CDR2 from the germline V gene are GTSNPN and SVGIG (reference sequence). The CDR3 loop reads CAWVSDRARGIYNEQFF. The CDR3 bases that were read are TGTGCCTGGGTATCCGACCGAGCGCGGGGCATATACAATGAG.